A selection of T cell receptor beta chains follows, all from one sample in a study of blood T cells in healthy people across ages. TCRdb re-derived calls from the 5' RACE reads in MiXCR, one entry per CDR3 protein. The sample contains some 730,000 distinct CDR3 sequences, 20% to 25% of which appear only once. Sequencing used blood. These receptors were collected from a man aged 70-80 years in good health. CDR3s include the opening cysteine and the closing phenylalanine or tryptophan. The D gene is left open where the match is weak. Size is stated for part of the rows, as once, few or many counts, or as a class when the clone is expanded.

TRBJ2-2 . . TRBV10-3 TGTGCCATCGGGGCCCGGGACCTAAACACCGGGGAGCTGTTTTTT CAIGARDLNTGELFF
TRBJ2-5 . TRBD2 TRBV7-2 TGTGCCAGCAGCCAACCGGGACTAGCGTCGGAGACCCAGTACTTC CASSQPGLASETQYF
TRBJ2-5 many . TRBV12-5 TGTGCTAGTGGTTTGGGAGGGGTAGAGACCCAGTACTTC CASGLGGVETQYF
TRBJ1-6 few TRBD1 TRBV5-1 TGCGCCAGCAGCCGGGACAGGGGTGCTTCACCCCTCCACTTT CASSRDRGASPLHF
TRBJ2-1 . . TRBV28 TGTGCCAGCAGTTCAGGGCCTCTCAACAATGAGCAGTTCTTC CASSSGPLNNEQFF
TRBJ2-4 few . TRBV20-1 TGCAGTGCCCCCTCAAGCGGGGCGGGGGCTAAAAACATTCAGTACTTC CSAPSSGAGAKNIQYF
TRBJ2-1 . . TRBV6-6 TGTGCCAGCGGACCCGGGGGATCAGTTTACAATGAGCAGTTCTTC CASGPGGSVYNEQFF
TRBJ1-4 few . TRBV28 TGTGCCAGCAGTTTATTCTCGGCCGGAGTGGAGAAACTGTTTTTT CASSLFSAGVEKLFF
TRBJ2-5 few TRBD2 TRBV20-1 TGCAGTGCTTGGCTTCGTAGCGGGGTTTCATTAGAGACCCAGTACTTC CSAWLRSGVSLETQYF
TRBJ1-5 . . TRBV20-1 TGCAGTGCTGGCCGGGACCCAACGCGGTATCAGCCCCAGCATTTT CSAGRDPTRYQPQHF
TRBJ2-5 . TRBD2 TRBV6-5 TGTGCCAGCTTTCCGAGCGGGGGACCAGAGACCCAGTACTTC CASFPSGGPETQYF
TRBJ2-4 . TRBD1 TRBV6-6 TGTGCCAGCAGTATACAGGGGGCAGCAAACATTCAGTACTTC CASSIQGAANIQYF
TRBJ1-2 . TRBD1 TRBV12-3/TRBV12-4 TGTGCCAGCAGCCCGGGGACAGATCATATTGTTGGCTACACCTTC CASSPGTDHIVGYTF
TRBJ1-1 . . TRBV7-2 TGTGCCAGCAGCTTAGTAGTGCCTGGGAGAGCTTTCTTT CASSLVVPGRAFF
TRBJ1-2 . . TRBV20-1 TGCAGTGCTAGAGATGGGAAAAGGAATGGCTACACCTTC CSARDGKRNGYTF
TRBJ2-3 . TRBD2 TRBV6-1 TGTGCCAGCAGTGAAGCGGGAGGGATAGATACGCAGTATTTT CASSEAGGIDTQYF
TRBJ2-7 few . TRBV20-1 TGCAGTGCTAGAGATCATGGCAGAACCTACGAGCAGTACTTC CSARDHGRTYEQYF
TRBJ2-2 many . TRBV20-1 TGCAGTGCTACAGGTCCAGGGGAAGGACAAGAGGAGCTGTTTTTT CSATGPGEGQEELFF
TRBJ2-2 . . TRBV27 TGTGCCAGCAGTGCGAAGAGGGACACCGGGGAGCTGTTTTTT CASSAKRDTGELFF
TRBJ2-7 few . TRBV14 TGTGCCAGCAGCCAAGGGGACTGGGTGAGTTCCTACGAGCAGTACTTC CASSQGDWVSSYEQYF
TRBJ2-1 . . TRBV28 TGTGCCATCAAACGGAGCACCTCCTACAATGAGCAGTTCTTC CAIKRSTSYNEQFF
TRBJ2-5 . TRBD2 TRBV10-3 TGTGCCATCAGTGAGTCAAGCGGGAGGGAAGAGACCCAGTACTTC CAISESSGREETQYF
TRBJ2-2 few . TRBV3-1 TGTGCCAGCAGCCACCAGGGTTACACCGGGGAGCTGTTTTTT CASSHQGYTGELFF
TRBJ2-3 . TRBD2 TRBV28 TGTGCCAGCAGACCATGGGGGACTAGCGGGGGGCCAAGCACAGATACGCAGTATTTT CASRPWGTSGGPSTDTQYF
TRBJ2-3 few TRBD2 TRBV24-1 TGTGCCACCAGTGAATCCAGACTAGCGCACGGGAATACGCAGTATTTT CATSESRLAHGNTQYF
TRBJ1-2 . . TRBV29-1 TGCAGCGTTGAAGTCCCCGGAAACTATGGCTACACCTTC CSVEVPGNYGYTF
TRBJ1-2 few TRBD1 TRBV5-1 TGCGCCAGCAGCGAGGGACAGCCCCTGGGGGGCTACACCTTC CASSEGQPLGGYTF
TRBJ1-1 few . TRBV29-1 TGCAGCGTTGACGGACACCTGGGGATTCTTGATCCTGAAGCTTTCTTT CSVDGHLGILDPEAFF
TRBJ2-1 . TRBD2 TRBV6-2/TRBV6-3 TGTGCCAGCAGCCAACTAGCGGGTCCAAATGAGCAGTTCTTC CASSQLAGPNEQFF
TRBJ1-3 few . TRBV6-5 TGTGCCAGCAGCCCCCGACACGTCTCTGGAAACACCATATATTTT CASSPRHVSGNTIYF
TRBJ1-2 . TRBD1 TRBV15 TGTGCCACCAGCAGCACGGGACAGGGCATATACACCTTC CATSSTGQGIYTF
TRBJ1-2 few TRBD1 TRBV7-3 TGTGCCAGCAGCCAGACAGGGGGCGTTGGCTACACCTTC CASSQTGGVGYTF
TRBJ1-1 few . TRBV11-2 TGTGCCAGCAGCTTGTCTGGGCAGACGAACACTGAAGCTTTCTTT CASSLSGQTNTEAFF
TRBJ2-3 . TRBD2 TRBV4-2 TGTGCCAGCAGCCAATTTAAAAGCGGGGGGGCTCAAGATACGCAGTATTTT CASSQFKSGGAQDTQYF
TRBJ2-1 few TRBD2 TRBV28 TGTGCCAGCAGAGCGGGGGGGTTTAATGAGCAGTTCTTC CASRAGGFNEQFF
TRBJ2-7 few . TRBV29-1 TGCAGCGTTGAATCAGGGAGCTCCTACGAGCAGTACTTC CSVESGSSYEQYF
TRBJ1-4 many . TRBV29-1 TGCAGCGTTGAACTAGGAGGGGAAAAACTGTTTTTT CSVELGGEKLFF
TRBJ2-7 few TRBD2 TRBV6-6 TGTGCCAGCAGAACTAGCGCCAACTACGAGCAGTACTTC CASRTSANYEQYF
TRBJ2-3 . . TRBV20-1 TGCAGTGCCGTGAGCACAGATACGCAGTATTTT CSAVSTDTQYF
TRBJ2-1 few . TRBV7-3 TGTGCCAGCAGCTTAGGACCAACTGGGGAGCAGTTCTTC CASSLGPTGEQFF
TRBJ2-2 . . TRBV12-3/TRBV12-4 TGTGCCACCACGGACAGCGGGGAGCTGTTTTTT CATTDSGELFF
TRBJ2-1 . TRBD1 TRBV7-2 TGTGCCAGCAGCTTAGAGGCCGGACAGGGAACAAGGCAGTTCTTC CASSLEAGQGTRQFF
TRBJ2-7 few . TRBV7-2 TGTGCCAGCAGCTTAGAGGGGCTAACCTACGAGCAGTACTTC CASSLEGLTYEQYF
TRBJ2-3 few TRBD1 TRBV20-1 TGCAGTGCTTCTGAGGACAGGGGGCAGACAGATACGCAGTATTTT CSASEDRGQTDTQYF
TRBJ2-1 few . TRBV6-1 TGTGCCAGCGGAAATCGTCAGCAGTTCTTC CASGNRQQFF
TRBJ1-5 . TRBD1 TRBV29-1 TGCAGCGTTTGGACAGGGGGAGGTGTCGATCAGCCCCAGCATTTT CSVWTGGGVDQPQHF
TRBJ2-3 . . TRBV5-1 TGCGCCAGCAGCCCCGGGACCCAGTCAGATACGCAGTATTTT CASSPGTQSDTQYF
TRBJ1-3 . . TRBV29-1 TGCAGCGTAGAGACAGGCCCCTCTGGAAACACCATATATTTT CSVETGPSGNTIYF
TRBJ2-2 . TRBD2 TRBV20-1 TGCAGTGCTAGGGTAGCGGGAGGGCCATCAGGGGAGCTGTTTTTT CSARVAGGPSGELFF
TRBJ1-1 few . TRBV5-1 TGCGCCAGCAGTAAAGAGCCCGACACTGAAGCTTTCTTT CASSKEPDTEAFF
TRBJ2-5 few TRBD1 TRBV6-1 TGTGCCAGCAAACGATCCACAGGGGTACAAGAGACCCAGTACTTC CASKRSTGVQETQYF
TRBJ2-5 . . TRBV5-1 TGCGCCAGCAGCTCCCTGAGCACGGGGACGCGGGAGACCCAGTACTTC CASSSLSTGTRETQYF
TRBJ2-7 . . TRBV4-1 TGCGCCAGCAGCCAAGAAGATAGGACGGTCAGCTACGAGCAGTACTTC CASSQEDRTVSYEQYF
TRBJ1-2 few . TRBV12-3/TRBV12-4 TGTGCCAGCAGTGTCGAGACAGGCAGGGATGGCTACACCTTC CASSVETGRDGYTF